One and the same sample provided the 13 T cell receptor beta chains below, sequenced in a study of blood T cell repertoires in COVID-19. Assay used: immunoSEQ multiplex PCR; TCRdb lists only in-frame clones, some missing. In the table there are tens of thousands of clones, about 89% of which are singletons. Source material: peripheral blood. The receptor source for this set is a man between 50 and 59 years old with COVID-19, enrolled during active disease.

This clone has just a few counts. The rearrangement joins TRBV2 to TRBJ2-3, with 7 bases that match TRBD1. This CDR3 spans 15 amino acids. V lost 7 bases to trimming and J lost 0 bases; unmatched junction nucleotides: 7. Germline lookup yields CDR1 SNHLY and CDR2 FYNNEI. For the CDR3, the DNA is TGTGCCAGCATTTCGGGACAGTTTAGCACAGATACGCAGTATTTT. It yields the protein CASISGQFSTDTQYF.

This clone was observed a handful of times. The chain uses TRBV5-1 and TRBJ1-6; TRBD1 agrees at 8 bases. From germline, CDR1 is SGHRS and CDR2 YFSETQ. The CDR3 length is 18 residues. Trimming at V came to 4 bases and at J to 4 bases, leaving 13 bases not matched to a gene. CDR3 nucleotide sequence: TGCGCCAGCAGCCATGACCTTAGGACAGGGTCATATAATTCACCCCTCCACTTT. This gives the protein CASSHDLRTGSYNSPLHF.

The table lists this clone with a count of one. The chain recombines TRBV6-2 or TRBV6-3 with TRBJ1-6, with D possibly matching TRBD1 (5 bases). The V end lost 5 bases, the J end lost 14 bases, and 16 bases lay between the germline ends. This CDR3 is 13 amino acids long. The V gene's germline CDR1 is MNHEY and CDR2 SVGEGT. The CDR3 nucleotides read TGTGCCAGCAGTCCCGGACCAGGGAGGGCCCTCCACTTT. Translated: CASSPGPGRALHF.

The chain links TRBV19 to TRBJ1-2, with TRBD1 matching 8 bases. V trimming: 2 bases; J trimming: 1 base; junction bases outside the gene matches: 15. CDR1 is LNHDA, CDR2 SQIVND, per germline (reference sequence). The CDR3 is 19 amino acids. Written as DNA, the CDR3 is TGTGCCAGTAGTATACTCCCAATCGGCAGGGGGCGAAGTAACTATGGCTACACCTTC. Residues: CASSILPIGRGRSNYGYTF.

J is TRBJ1-1 and V is TRBV4-1; 11 positions match TRBD1. This CDR3 is built from 15 residues. V lost 3 bases, J lost 4 bases, and 4 bases stayed unmatched. CDR1 and CDR2 from the germline V gene are MGHRA and YSYEKL. CDR3 region: CASSHAGTGGTEAFF. CDR3 nucleotide sequence: TGCGCCAGCAGCCACGCCGGGACAGGGGGCACTGAAGCTTTCTTT.

This chain links TRBV28 with TRBJ1-4; TRBD1 matches 7 bases. The ends lost 4 bases at V and 7 bases at J; junction bases unmatched: 18. Germline values: CDR1 MDHEN, CDR2 SYDVKM. This CDR3 region has 18 residues. The CDR3 bases are TGTGCCAGCAGTTGGACTGACAGGGTAGCTACTTTGCGTGAAAAACTGTTTTTT. Translating it yields CASSWTDRVATLREKLFF.

The J gene is TRBJ2-4, the V gene TRBV7-2; 10 bases match TRBD2. The germline V gene encodes CDR1 SGHTA and CDR2 FQGNSA. J lost 6 bases, V lost 3 bases, and 8 bases had no gene match. This CDR3 contains 16 residues. Here the CDR3 DNA reads TGTGCCAGCAGCTTGGGTAGCGGGGGGCGGAGAAACATTCAGTACTTC. It is translated as CASSLGSGGRRNIQYF.

The V call is TRBV6-5, the J call TRBJ1-3; D gene uncertain. Germline values: CDR1 MNHEY, CDR2 SVGAGI. V lost 5 bases to trimming and J lost 4 bases, with 9 bases between them. This CDR3 is built from 13 residues. In DNA, the CDR3 is TGTGCCAGCAGTCTCCTCCGGGGAAACACCATATATTTT. Translation: CASSLLRGNTIYF.

The chain has TRBV5-1 and TRBJ1-1; D gene ambiguous. The germline CDR1 and CDR2 sequences are SGHRS and YFSETQ. This CDR3 is built from 16 residues. The germline V and J ends were trimmed by 0 bases and 4 bases, with 16 bases remaining between them. In DNA, the CDR3 is TGCGCCAGCAGCTTGGAGGTAGGCGGCCGCGGCACTGAAGCTTTCTTT. Encoded protein: CASSLEVGGRGTEAFF.

DNA of the CDR3: TGCGCCAGCAGCCAATTTGCAGGGGCTCAGCCCCAGCATTTT. Translating gives CASSQFAGAQPQHF. The rearrangement joins TRBV4-1 to TRBJ1-5; possibly TRBD1 for D (6 bases). This CDR3 is 14 amino acids long. Germline V gives CDR1 MGHRA, CDR2 YSYEKL. V lost 2 bases and J lost 6, with 11 bases in between.

The chain is built from TRBV19 and TRBJ2-7, with 9 nucleotides matching TRBD1. V lost 3 bases to trimming and J lost 2 bases; unmatched junction nucleotides: 8. Germline V gene data show CDR1 as LNHDA and CDR2 as SQIVND (reference sequence). This CDR3 contains 16 residues. CDR3 residues: CASSIRGRTGAYEQYF. CDR3 nucleotide sequence: TGTGCCAGTAGTATTCGAGGGAGGACAGGGGCCTACGAGCAGTACTTC.

In this sample, this clone turned up a few times. This chain joins TRBV27 and TRBJ2-7, with 7 bases fitting TRBD1. Germline CDR1 is MNHEY and CDR2 is SMNVEV (reference sequence). This CDR3 is built from 13 residues. V gave up 3 bases and J gave up 7 bases; unmatched junction bases: 6. The CDR3 nucleotides are TGTGCCAGCAGTTTCGACAGGGCCCTTGAGCAGTACTTC. It is translated as CASSFDRALEQYF.

The chain has TRBV6-1 and TRBJ1-6; D unresolved. V lost 1 base, J lost 10 bases, and 5 bases lay in between. Germline CDR1 and CDR2: MNHNS and SASEGT. The CDR3 length is 12 residues. CDR3 residues: CASSEVRSPLHF. The CDR3 DNA follows: TGTGCCAGCAGTGAAGTCCGGTCACCCCTCCACTTT.